This TCR beta chain appears in the sequencing data of a study of OX40 agonist ivuxolimab in advanced cancers. This clone was seen only once. Its matching antigen is unknown. Method: immunoSEQ multiplex PCR; TCRdb's copy keeps in-frame clones and lacks some. The sample shows about 69,000 clones, over 60% of them seen only once. The CDR3 totals 14 residues. The V gene's germline CDR1 is WNHNN and CDR2 SYGVQD (reference sequence). The V end lost 3 bases, the J end lost 4 bases, and 9 bases lay between the germline ends. Whole-study findings and limits: Compared with CD4+, CD8+ T cells on average had more expanded clones.

This clonotype originated in an adult with an advanced solid tumor such as melanoma, head and neck, liver or kidney cancer. The rearrangement links TRBV10-1 to TRBJ2-2; D unresolved. Sequenced here: CD4+ or CD8+ T cells sorted from blood, sampled in a trial of the OX40 agonist ivuxolimab. Here the CDR3 DNA reads TGCGCCAGCAGTGAAGGCAGACTCACCGGGGAGCTGTTTTTT. It translates to CASSEGRLTGELFF.